The 26 T cell receptor beta chains below come from one sample, sequenced in a study of neoadjuvant nivolumab and ipilimumab in lung cancer. Clones were read by immunoSEQ multiplex PCR, and TCRdb kept only the in-frame ones, dropping some. The sample contains roughly 49,000 clones, around 89% of which appear only once. Specimen: blood, collected before neoadjuvant nivolumab, alone or with ipilimumab. All receptors derive from an adult with non-small cell lung cancer. Some clones in this sample may be carry-over from other donors' samples.

This chain connects TRBV2 to TRBJ2-1, with D tentatively TRBD1 (6 bases). Trimming left V 6 bases short and J 2 bases short, with 14 bases between. Germline V gene data show CDR1 as SNHLY and CDR2 as FYNNEI. There are 15 residues in the CDR3. The CDR3 DNA follows: TGTGCCAGCAGGCAAACGACAGGAGCCTACAATGAGCAGTTCTTC. Translation gives CASRQTTGAYNEQFF.

CDR3 loop: CASSLEGQGAGYTF. For the CDR3, the DNA is TGCGCCAGCAGCTTGGAGGGACAGGGAGCGGGCTACACCTTC. The chain carries TRBV5-1 and TRBJ1-2; 9 nucleotides align to TRBD1. CDR1 is SGHRS, CDR2 YFSETQ, per germline. The CDR3 spans 14 residues. V dropped 0 bases and J dropped 8; count of bases not matched to a gene: 5. Filled out from reference TRBV5-1 and TRBJ1-2, the complete variable domain reads KAGVTQTPRYLIKTRGQQVTLSCSPISGHRSVSWYQQTPGQGLQFLFEYFSETQRNKGNFPGRFSGRQFSNSRSEMNVSTLELGDSALYLCASSLEGQGAGYTFGSGTRLTVV.

The V and J genes are TRBV4-2 and TRBJ1-5; tentative D call: TRBD1 (5 bases). The CDR3 contains 15 residues. Trimming shortened V by 6 bases and J by 5 bases, and 17 bases separated the two germline ends. Germline V gene sequence: CDR1 LGHNA, CDR2 YNFKEQ. The CDR3 DNA reads as TGTGCCAGCAGTGAGGGGCCCTTCGGGGATCAGCCCCAGCATTTT. It codes for CASSEGPFGDQPQHF.

This chain joins TRBV19 and TRBJ1-2, with TRBD1 matching over 8 bases. Germline CDR1 LNHDA, CDR2 SQIVND (reference sequence). The CDR3 is made up of 16 amino acids. Trimming took 4 bases from V and 1 from J; bases not matched to a gene: 8. The CDR3 loop is CASSRRTGNLNYGYTF. In DNA form, the CDR3 reads TGTGCCAGTAGTAGACGGACAGGGAACCTTAACTATGGCTACACCTTC.

This clone was seen just once. The CDR3 sequence: CASSEAQGRGRDGYTF. The CDR3 bases are TGTGCCAGCAGTGAAGCGCAGGGCAGGGGTCGTGATGGCTACACCTTC. The V gene is TRBV2, the J gene TRBJ1-2, with TRBD1 as a possible D gene (6 bases). The CDR3 runs to 16 residues. The germline CDR1 and CDR2 sequences are SNHLY and FYNNEI. The V and J ends lost 0 bases and 6 bases respectively, with 17 bases between them.

This clone was found once. This chain connects TRBV7-9 to TRBJ2-7, with 11 nucleotides matching TRBD2. The CDR3 contains 16 residues. Germline assignment: CDR1 SEHNR and CDR2 FQNEAQ (reference sequence). V lost 5 bases to trimming and J lost 3 bases; unmatched junction nucleotides: 9. The CDR3 bases are TGTGCCAGCAGCGAGACCCCTAGCGGGAGGTACTACGAGCAGTACTTC. It translates to CASSETPSGRYYEQYF.

V gene TRBV5-1 combines with J gene TRBJ2-5; tentative D call: TRBD1 (6 bases). Looked up from germline, CDR1 is SGHRS and CDR2 is YFSETQ. This CDR3 region has 15 residues. With 7 bases removed from V and 5 bases from J, the gap between germline ends came to 21 bases. The CDR3 protein is CASSSGPRGAETQYF. In nucleotides, the CDR3 is TGCGCCAGCTCCTCTGGACCCAGGGGCGCGGAGACCCAGTACTTC.

The chain joins TRBV4-2 to TRBJ2-6; D remains unclear. Trimming stripped 1 base from V and 0 bases from J, with 10 bases between. Germline assignment: CDR1 LGHNA and CDR2 YNFKEQ. This CDR3 region has 17 residues. CDR3 loop: CASSQAQPGSGANVLTF. The CDR3 DNA reads TGTGCCAGCAGCCAAGCCCAGCCGGGCTCTGGGGCCAACGTCCTGACTTTC.

The chain joins TRBV27 to TRBJ1-2; D is undetermined. The germline V gene has CDR1 MNHEY and CDR2 SMNVEV (reference sequence). Trimming cost V 5 bases and J 3 bases, with 13 bases left between them. CDR3 length: 14 residues. The CDR3 nucleotides read TGTGCCAGCAGTCTCCGCTGGCAGGACTATGGCTACACCTTC. It yields the protein CASSLRWQDYGYTF.

The V gene is TRBV7-9, the J gene TRBJ1-2, with D perhaps matching TRBD1 (6 bases). Germline CDR1 is SEHNR and CDR2 is FQNEAQ (reference sequence). The CDR3 loop spans 15 amino acids. V was trimmed by 2 bases and J by 6 bases, leaving 16 bases between them. In nucleotides, the CDR3 is TGTGCCAGCAGCTTATCTACAGGGTCTGCTAATGGCTACACCTTC. Its protein product is CASSLSTGSANGYTF.

This clone is a singleton in its sample. This rearrangement joins TRBV15 to TRBJ2-5; D may be TRBD2 (6 bases). Trimming took 0 bases from V and 5 from J, leaving 10 bases between them. The CDR3 is made up of 14 amino acids. Germline CDR1 and CDR2: LNHNV and YYDKDF (reference sequence). CDR3 sequence (DNA): TGTGCCACCAGCAGAGAGGGGGGTTCGGAGACCCAGTACTTC. It codes for CATSREGGSETQYF.

CDR3 DNA sequence: TGTGCCTGGAGTGTACTAGGGGGGGGACAGCCCCAGCATTTT. Residues: CAWSVLGGGQPQHF. The chain joins TRBV30 to TRBJ1-5, with D tentatively TRBD1 (6 bases). CDR3 size: 14 residues. The germline gives CDR1 GTSNPN, CDR2 SVGIG (reference sequence). The germline V and J ends were trimmed by 0 bases and 7 bases, with 13 bases remaining between them.

The V call is TRBV30, the J call TRBJ2-3, with TRBD2 matching over 8 bases. Germline CDR1 reads GTSNPN; CDR2 reads SVGIG (reference sequence). The CDR3 covers 15 residues. The V and J ends lost 3 bases and 2 bases, in that order; junction bases with no gene match: 7. This CDR3 is CAWRALADNTDTQYF. The DNA of the CDR3 is TGTGCCTGGAGGGCACTAGCGGATAACACAGATACGCAGTATTTT.

V is TRBV7-2 and J is TRBJ2-3; D is possibly TRBD2 (7 bases). The CDR3 length is 14 residues. V lost 7 bases and J lost 4, with 15 bases in between. Germline-derived CDR1 and CDR2 are SGHTA and FQGNSA. The CDR3 loop is CASNYPGGSDTQYF. In DNA, the CDR3 is TGTGCCAGCAATTACCCGGGGGGCTCAGATACGCAGTATTTT.

The genes are TRBV10-3 and TRBJ2-7; D is undetermined. The CDR3 runs to 11 residues. Deletions cut 3 bases from V and 5 bases from J, with 5 bases between. CDR1 is ENHRY, CDR2 SYGVKD, per germline. Here the CDR3 reads CAISDSNEQYF. CDR3 bases: TGTGCCATCAGTGACAGTAACGAGCAGTACTTC.

The chain combines TRBV5-5 with TRBJ2-1; tentatively, D is TRBD1 (5 bases). V gave up 8 bases and J gave up 9 bases, with 18 bases separating them. Germline V gene lookup returns CDR1 SGHKS and CDR2 YYEKEE (reference sequence). The CDR3 covers 13 residues. The CDR3 here is CASNIQGRVEQFF. The DNA of the CDR3 is TGTGCCAGTAACATTCAGGGAAGGGTTGAGCAGTTCTTC.

The genes are TRBV5-1 and TRBJ1-4; D not certain. The V gene lost 2 bases and the J gene lost 5 bases, with 10 bases spanning the gap. This CDR3 region has 14 residues. Germline V gene sequence: CDR1 SGHRS, CDR2 YFSETQ. CDR3 in amino acids: CASSFRPENEKLFF. CDR3 coding DNA: TGCGCCAGCAGCTTCAGGCCTGAAAATGAAAAACTGTTTTTT.

The chain carries TRBV5-1 and TRBJ1-1; TRBD1 agrees at 8 bases. V lost 4 bases to trimming and J lost 4 bases; unmatched junction nucleotides: 9. This CDR3 spans 15 amino acids. From germline, CDR1 is SGHRS and CDR2 YFSETQ. The CDR3 nucleotides are TGCGCCAGCAGCCTCGGGACAGGAGGAGGCACTGAAGCTTTCTTT. Translating gives CASSLGTGGGTEAFF.

J is TRBJ2-7 and V is TRBV5-5; TRBD2 might be the D (5 bases). The CDR3 loop spans 15 amino acids. The germline CDR1 and CDR2 sequences are SGHKS and YYEKEE (reference sequence). The germline V and J ends were trimmed by 3 bases and 3 bases, with 16 bases remaining between them. The CDR3 region has the DNA TGTGCCAGCAGCTCGCTAACTAGTATGGGCTACGAGCAGTACTTC. Its protein is CASSSLTSMGYEQYF.

The V gene is TRBV7-9, the J gene TRBJ2-2; maybe TRBD1 (5 bases). Trimming removed 4 bases at V and 3 bases at J, with 21 bases between. The germline gives CDR1 SEHNR, CDR2 FQNEAQ (reference sequence). The CDR3 has 18 residues. The CDR3 DNA follows: TGTGCCAGCAGCTCCATTAACTCGGTGGGGCCTTACACCGGGGAGCTGTTTTTT. Encoded protein: CASSSINSVGPYTGELFF.

The chain has TRBV6-5 and TRBJ1-1; the D gene is possibly TRBD1 (6 bases). Trimming removed 6 bases at V and 11 bases at J, with 16 bases between. CDR1 is MNHEY and CDR2 is SVGAGI in the germline V gene. This CDR3 spans 12 amino acids. CDR3 in DNA: TGTGCCAGCAGACTCTTCGGGGGGCCGGCTTTCTTT. Translated: CASRLFGGPAFF.

This clone was seen only a few times. V usage is TRBV7-9 and J usage is TRBJ2-7, with TRBD2 matching over 13 bases. Germline V gene lookup returns CDR1 SEHNR and CDR2 FQNEAQ (reference sequence). The trim removed 5 bases at V and 4 bases at J, leaving 8 bases unmatched. This CDR3 spans 16 amino acids. The DNA of the CDR3 is TGTGCCAGCAGCATCGGACTAGCGGGAGTTTGGTACGAGCAGTACTTC. Translation: CASSIGLAGVWYEQYF.

This chain connects TRBV5-1 to TRBJ1-2, with a possible D match to TRBD1 (5 bases). CDR3 length: 12 residues. Between the trimmed V and J ends, which lost 4 bases and 3 bases, there was a span of 7 bases. Germline V gene lookup returns CDR1 SGHRS and CDR2 YFSETQ. The CDR3 spells CASSTGDYGYTF. In DNA form, the CDR3 reads TGCGCCAGCAGCACGGGGGACTATGGCTACACCTTC.

This chain joins TRBV25-1 and TRBJ2-5; D not certain. V dropped 6 bases and J dropped 4 bases, with 6 bases sitting between them. The germline CDR1 and CDR2 sequences are MGHDK and SYGVNS. The CDR3 has 11 amino acids. The CDR3, as DNA: TGTGCCAGCAGGAAGTCAGAGACCCAGTACTTC. Its protein is CASRKSETQYF.

V usage is TRBV28 and J usage is TRBJ2-3, with D hard to call. The CDR3 has 16 amino acids. The V gene lost 5 bases and the J gene lost 7 bases, with 22 bases spanning the gap. In germline, CDR1 is MDHEN, CDR2 SYDVKM. In DNA, the CDR3 is TGTGCCAGCAGTCCCCCCTGGGCCCCCGCCCCAAATACGCAGTATTTT. It translates to CASSPPWAPAPNTQYF.

This clone was seen once. The V call is TRBV18, the J call TRBJ2-3; D gene ambiguous. Trimming shortened V by 0 bases and J by 0 bases, and 10 bases separated the two germline ends. The CDR3 is 16 residues long. The germline V gene has CDR1 KGHSH and CDR2 LQKENI. The CDR3 DNA sequence: TGTGCCAGCTCACCACCGGTCAGAGCCAGCACAGATACGCAGTATTTT. Translation gives CASSPPVRASTDTQYF.